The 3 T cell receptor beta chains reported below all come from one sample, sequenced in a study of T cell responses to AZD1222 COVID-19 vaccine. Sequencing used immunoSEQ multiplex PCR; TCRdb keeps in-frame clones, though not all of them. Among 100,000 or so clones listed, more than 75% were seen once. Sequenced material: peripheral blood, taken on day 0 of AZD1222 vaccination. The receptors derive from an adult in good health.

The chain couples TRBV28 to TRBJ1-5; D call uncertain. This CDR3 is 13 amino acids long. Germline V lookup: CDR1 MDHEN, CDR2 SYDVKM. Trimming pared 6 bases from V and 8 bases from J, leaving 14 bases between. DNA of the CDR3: TGTGCCAGCAGCCGTAATAATTTGGAGCCCCAGCATTTT. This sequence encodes CASSRNNLEPQHF.

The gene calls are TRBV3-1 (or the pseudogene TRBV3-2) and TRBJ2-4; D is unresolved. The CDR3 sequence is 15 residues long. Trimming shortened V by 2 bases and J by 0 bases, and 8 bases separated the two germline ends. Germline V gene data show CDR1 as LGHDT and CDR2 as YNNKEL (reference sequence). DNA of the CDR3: TGTGCCAGCAGCCAAAGGTACCTAGCCAAAAACATTCAGTACTTC. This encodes CASSQRYLAKNIQYF.

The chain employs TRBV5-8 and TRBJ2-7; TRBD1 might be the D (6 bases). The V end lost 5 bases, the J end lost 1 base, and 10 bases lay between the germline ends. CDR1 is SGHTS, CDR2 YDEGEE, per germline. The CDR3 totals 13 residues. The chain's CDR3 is CASRLTGSYEQYF. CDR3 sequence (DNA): TGTGCCAGCAGGCTGACAGGTTCCTACGAGCAGTACTTC.